These 12 T cell receptor beta chains were sequenced from one sample in a study of T cells after yellow fever vaccination (dated by TCRdb to about 2019). Library method: 5' RACE. Sequencing took place on an Illumina NovaSeq 6000. The raw public reads went through TCRdb reprocessing: fastp at Q25, MiXCR clone calling, in-frame beta chains kept. Under each unique CDR3 protein, matching rows form one entry showing the most common genes and DNA. The sample table records 250,000 or so distinct CDR3 sequences; about 3.5% of these occur just once. 19% of the sample is held by the ten biggest clonotypes. Reading the label with the study, this specimen's treatment or condition is: live attenuated yellow fever vaccine strain. The starting material was PBMCs, obtained 15 days after the yellow fever booster vaccination. The receptors were sampled from a man younger than 35 who received the YFV17D yellow fever vaccine.

This clonotype showed up many times. The chain combines TRBV2 with TRBJ1-1, with D unclear. The germline V gene has CDR1 SNHLY and CDR2 FYNNEI. This CDR3 is built from 14 residues. Trimming took off 6 bases at V and 6 bases at J, with 17 bases between the two ends. CDR3 in amino acids: CASRLDGNNAEAFF. CDR3 bases: TGTGCCAGCAGGCTGGACGGAAACAACGCTGAAGCTTTCTTT.

This clonotype appeared many times. The V call is TRBV7-6, the J call TRBJ2-5, with 7 bases aligning to TRBD2. Per the germline V gene, CDR1 is SGHVS and CDR2 is FNYEAQ. With 4 bases clipped from V and 7 bases from J, the junction kept 6 bases outside the gene matches. This CDR3 is built from 13 residues. In DNA, the CDR3 is TGTGCCAGCAGCTCACTTAGCGGGCGGACCCAGTACTTC. Residues: CASSSLSGRTQYF. The variable domain in full, completed from reference TRBV7-6 and TRBJ2-5, reads GAGVSQSPRYKVTKRGQDVALRCDPISGHVSLYWYRQALGQGPEFLTYFNYEAQQDKSGLPNDRFSAERPEGSISTLTIQRTEQRDSAMYRCASSSLSGRTQYFGPGTRLLVL.

This clonotype occurred many times. This chain connects TRBV3-1 to TRBJ1-4, with 8 bases identical to TRBD1. The CDR3 runs 15 residues. Germline V lookup: CDR1 LGHDT, CDR2 YNNKEL (reference sequence). Trimming cost V 1 base and J 8 bases; bases outside gene matches: 6. The CDR3 loop reads CASSQVLTGEEKLFF. Here the CDR3 DNA reads TGTGCCAGCAGCCAAGTCTTGACAGGGGAGGAAAAACTGTTTTTT.

This clonotype was seen at least ten times. The J gene is TRBJ1-1, the V gene TRBV5-1; TRBD1 might be the D (6 bases). Trimming took off 0 bases at V and 0 bases at J, with 15 bases between the two ends. CDR3 length: 17 amino acids. Per germline, CDR1 SGHRS and CDR2 YFSETQ. This CDR3 reads CASSLGFGQIMNTEAFF. For the CDR3, the DNA is TGCGCCAGCAGCTTGGGGTTTGGACAGATCATGAACACTGAAGCTTTCTTT.

This clonotype was recorded many times. Here the CDR3 reads CSVETWGAHEKLFF. Written as DNA, the CDR3 is TGCAGCGTTGAAACATGGGGGGCACATGAAAAACTGTTTTTT. The rearrangement joins TRBV29-1 to TRBJ1-4; tentatively, D is TRBD1 (6 bases). Germline V gives CDR1 SQVTM, CDR2 ANQGSEA. V dropped 2 bases and J dropped 6 bases, with 13 bases sitting between them. The length of the CDR3 is 14 residues. Together with reference TRBV29-1 and TRBJ1-4, the CDR3 gives the full variable domain: SAVISQKPSRDICQRGTSLTIQCQVDSQVTMMFWYRQQPGQSLTLIATANQGSEATYESGFVIDKFPISRPNLTFSTLTVSNMSPEDSSIYLCSVETWGAHEKLFFGSGTQLSVL.

This clonotype was seen repeatedly, ten times or more. The V gene is TRBV4-1, the J gene TRBJ2-1; 12 positions match TRBD2. From germline, CDR1 is MGHRA and CDR2 YSYEKL. This CDR3 comprises 19 residues. Losses at the gene ends were 2 bases for V and 5 bases for J; bases not matched to a gene: 13. The CDR3 region is CASSQLPAASGGVHNEQFF. As DNA, the CDR3 is TGCGCCAGCAGCCAACTCCCGGCAGCTAGCGGGGGGGTGCACAATGAGCAGTTCTTC.

This clonotype came up many times. The chain recombines TRBV12-3 or TRBV12-4 with TRBJ1-2, with 7 bases lining up with TRBD1. Germline trimming cut 4 bases from V and 1 base from J; bases unmatched to any gene: 6. The length of the CDR3 is 15 residues. The CDR3 region is CASSSPGQDNYGYTF. Here the CDR3 DNA reads TGTGCCAGCAGTTCCCCCGGACAGGATAACTATGGCTACACCTTC.

This clonotype occurred many times. The rearrangement links TRBV6-1 to TRBJ2-7; D perhaps matches TRBD1 (5 bases). Trimming took off 3 bases at V and 7 bases at J, with 13 bases between the two ends. The germline gives CDR1 MNHNS, CDR2 SASEGT. This CDR3 has 13 amino acids. This chain's CDR3 is CASSEDTLGEQYV. CDR3 sequence (DNA): TGTGCCAGCAGTGAGGACACCCTAGGGGAGCAGTACGTC.

This chain uses TRBV9 with TRBJ2-1, with 9 nucleotides matching TRBD2. V trimming: 0 bases; J trimming: 2 bases; junction bases outside the gene matches: 3. The CDR3 loop spans 16 amino acids. Germline V CDR1 and CDR2: SGDLS, YYNGEE. CDR3 nucleotides: TGTGCCAGCAGCGTAGGGGCTAGCGGGGCCTACAATGAGCAGTTCTTC. Its translation: CASSVGASGAYNEQFF.

This clonotype has a handful of counts. The gene calls are TRBV5-4 and TRBJ2-3, with a tentative D call TRBD2 (7 bases). The V and J ends lost 4 bases and 1 base respectively, with 13 bases between them. Germline V lookup: CDR1 SGHNT, CDR2 YYREEE (reference sequence). The CDR3 runs to 15 residues. The CDR3 spells CASSPAGARTDTQYF. The CDR3 DNA follows: TGTGCCAGCAGCCCGGCGGGGGCCCGCACAGATACGCAGTATTTT.

In this sample, this clonotype turned up many times. The chain recombines TRBV7-9 with TRBJ1-2, with D possibly being TRBD1 (5 bases). With 5 bases removed from V and 7 bases from J, the gap between germline ends came to 23 bases. In germline, CDR1 is SEHNR, CDR2 FQNEAQ (reference sequence). There are 16 residues in the CDR3. CDR3 sequence: CASSPPESGGGSGYTF. In nucleotides, the CDR3 is TGTGCCAGCAGCCCCCCGGAATCGGGGGGGGGATCTGGCTACACCTTC.

Ten or more counts support this clonotype. V gene TRBV6-5 combines with J gene TRBJ2-1; 10 bases map to TRBD1. The ends lost 2 bases at V and 8 bases at J; junction bases unmatched: 6. In germline, CDR1 is MNHEY, CDR2 SVGAGI. The CDR3 consists of 15 residues. The CDR3 DNA reads TGTGCCAGCAGTTACCGGGACAGGGGCGGATATGAGCAGTTCTTC. It codes for CASSYRDRGGYEQFF.